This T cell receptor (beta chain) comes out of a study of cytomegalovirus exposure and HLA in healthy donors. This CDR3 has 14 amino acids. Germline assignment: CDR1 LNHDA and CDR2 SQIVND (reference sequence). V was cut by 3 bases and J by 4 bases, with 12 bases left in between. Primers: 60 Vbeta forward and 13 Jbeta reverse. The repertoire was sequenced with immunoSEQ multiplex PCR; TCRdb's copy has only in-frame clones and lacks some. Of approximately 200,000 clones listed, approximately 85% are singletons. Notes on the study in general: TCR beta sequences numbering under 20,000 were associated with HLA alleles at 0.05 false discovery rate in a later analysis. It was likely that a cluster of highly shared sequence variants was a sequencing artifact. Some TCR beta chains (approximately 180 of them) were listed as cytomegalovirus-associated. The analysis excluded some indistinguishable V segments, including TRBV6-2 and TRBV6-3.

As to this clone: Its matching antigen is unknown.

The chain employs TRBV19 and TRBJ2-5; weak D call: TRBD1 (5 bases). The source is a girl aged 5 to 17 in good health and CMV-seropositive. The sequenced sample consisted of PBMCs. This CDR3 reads CASSIYRPGETQYF. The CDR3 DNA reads TGTGCCAGTAGTATTTACAGGCCGGGAGAGACCCAGTACTTC.